The 7 T cell receptor beta chains reported below all come from one sample, sequenced in a study of T-cell reconstitution after alpha-beta-depleted transplantation in children. Unique molecular identifiers were incorporated during preparation of the TCRbeta library. TCRdb analysed the PCR reads with MiXCR anew, one entry per CDR3 protein. There are about 170,000 distinct CDR3 sequences in the sample; approximately 10% occur only once, and around 13% lies in the top ten. Sequencing used PBMCs, obtained before TCRalphabeta/CD19-depleted stem cell transplant. The receptors derive from a boy younger than 10 with acute myeloid leukemia, due to receive a stem cell transplant.

The sample holds many counts of this clonotype. A much larger clone lies one base from this, so it may be a read error. V is TRBV20-1 and J is TRBJ2-7, with a weak D call TRBD2 (5 bases). Germline V gene sequence: CDR1 DFQATT, CDR2 SNEGSKA (reference sequence). The CDR3 is 15 amino acids. The CDR3 here is CSSSIVGSFVEEQYF. The CDR3, as DNA: TGCAGTTCTAGCATTGTGGGATCCTTTGTAGAAGAGCAGTACTTC.

This clonotype was found many times. This sequence joins TRBV25-1 and TRBJ1-1; D is unclear. CDR1 is MGHDK and CDR2 is SYGVNS in the germline V gene. CDR3 length: 14 residues. V lost 5 bases and J 4 bases, leaving 14 bases between the germline ends. The CDR3 DNA reads as TGTGCCAGCAGTATTTCTTCCGTAGCCACTGAAGCTTTCTTT. This sequence encodes CASSISSVATEAFF. The full variable domain, its missing parts supplied by reference TRBV25-1 and TRBJ1-1, is EADIYQTPRYLVIGTGKKITLECSQTMGHDKMYWYQQDPGMELHLIHYSYGVNSTEKGDLSSESTVSRIRTEHFPLTLESARPSHTSQYLCASSISSVATEAFFGQGTRLTVV.

This clonotype has at least ten counts. This chain links TRBV5-5 with TRBJ2-1, with D possibly matching TRBD2 (5 bases). The germline CDR1 and CDR2 sequences are SGHKS and YYEKEE (reference sequence). Trimming removed 4 bases from V and 8 bases from J, with 16 bases in between. There are 14 residues in the CDR3. The CDR3 region is CASSPPGNLHEQFF. The DNA of the CDR3 is TGTGCCAGCAGCCCCCCGGGGAATCTCCATGAGCAGTTCTTC.

This clonotype was counted many times. The CDR3 region has the DNA TGTGCCAGCAGCGTAGCCCCTTATTTGCGGCTAAGATACGAGCAGTACGTC. It specifies CASSVAPYLRLRYEQYV. The rearrangement joins TRBV9 to TRBJ2-7; D gene uncertain. The germline gives CDR1 SGDLS, CDR2 YYNGEE. Trimming removed 0 bases at V and 4 bases at J, with 20 bases between. CDR3 length: 17 residues.

About this clonotype: A much larger clone lies one base from this, so it may be a read error. This sequence joins TRBV4-2 and TRBJ2-7; D uncertain. This CDR3 comprises 13 residues. V was clipped by 0 bases and J by 2 bases, with 5 bases between them. Germline V lookup: CDR1 LGHNA, CDR2 YNFKEQ. The CDR3 loop reads CASSQDCTYEQYF. The CDR3 coding sequence is TGTGCCAGCAGCCAAGACTGCACCTACGAGCAGTACTTC.

This chain uses TRBV7-2 with TRBJ2-7; TRBD1 aligns across 10 bases. Germline V gives CDR1 SGHTA, CDR2 FQGNSA. V was clipped by 5 bases and J by 3 bases; unmatched bases: 7. The CDR3 runs to 15 residues. This chain's CDR3 is CASSLSGQGYYEQYF. The CDR3 DNA reads as TGTGCCAGCAGCCTCTCGGGACAGGGGTACTACGAGCAGTACTTC.

The sample holds many counts of this clonotype. The chain combines TRBV27 with TRBJ1-4; possibly TRBD1 for D (5 bases). V was clipped by 10 bases and J by 8 bases, with 14 bases between them. CDR1 and CDR2 (germline): MNHEY, SMNVEV (reference sequence). The CDR3 is 12 amino acids. The CDR3 DNA sequence: TGTGCCACAAGGGGAGGCGGGGAAAAACTGTTTTTT. The encoded protein is CATRGGGEKLFF.